This entry features one TCR beta chain sequence. The antigen it recognizes is unknown. Base qualities are missing; no much larger clone stands one base away. The CDR3 contains 15 residues, cysteine and phenylalanine counted. Only CDR3 DNA is held: 45 bases, read in frame from base 1. From a lookup of the germline V gene, CDR1 and CDR2 are MDHEN and SYDVKM. The V end gives up 4 bases and the J end 6 bases, leaving 7 bases in the junction not matched to a gene. This entry is derived from a study of blood T cell repertoires in COVID-19 (dated by TCRdb to 2020 to 2022). Notes on the research overall: The collaborator samples originated in the United States, Italy and Spain and spanned the acute and convalescent phases of COVID-19. The material from the prospective study consisted of cDNA or gDNA derived from T cells, B-cell-depleted T cells, or PBMCs. Deeply sampled blood TCRbeta repertoires from subjects exposed to, actively infected with, or recovered from COVID-19 were included in the dataset. A freely available public database, intended as a resource for researchers studying the immune response to SARS-CoV-2, is where the repertoires were released. The samples were drawn from the first 160 participants of the ongoing ImmuneRACE study and from over 950 subjects provided by 6 global collaborators. The sample metadata nearly always contained a de-identified subject ID, COVID-19 status, age in years and sex. HLA class I and class II types, where available, came from metadata supplied by the sample provider rather than from assay-based typing. Points the paper makes about the study in general: How much clinical and demographic metadata was included differed by source and by participant, and the metadata was provided uncurated.

TCRbeta CDR3 regions were amplified from genomic DNA by means of the immunoSEQ Assay, a bias-controlled multiplex PCR. Turning to the authors' computational methods: The number of nucleated cells in each sample was estimated by amplification of reference gene primers within the assay. To quantify the absolute abundance of each unique TCRbeta CDR3 rearrangement, sequence reads were collapsed and filtered. For each sample, productive Simpson clonality was calculated as the square root of Simpson's diversity index across productive rearrangements. Entries here come from immuneACCESS through TCRdb and include only in-frame sequences with V and J called. Some clones fail to appear in such tables; in the studies checked, an unresolved V gene covers under half of the shortfall, and the cause of the remainder is unknown. The D gene and trimming were derived from the DNA, and the V and J assignments and clone size from that table. A total of approximately 81,000 clones appear in this sample, 82% of them only once. 7% to 9% of the sample is held by the ten biggest clonotypes.

The collaborating institutions used their own protocols to collect whole blood in K2EDTA tubes. For TCRbeta analysis, collaborator samples were shipped as frozen whole blood, as isolated PBMCs, or as DNA extracted from either sample type. The chain is made from TRBV28 and TRBJ2-3, with TRBD2 matching 10 junction bases. The receptor comes from a human donor in a cohort sampled during active COVID-19. The sequencing sample was made of peripheral blood. The CDR3 protein sequence reads: CASSSPAGGRDTQYF. The nucleotides read TGTGCCAGCAGTTCCCCAGCGGGGGGGCGTGATACGCAGTATTTT.